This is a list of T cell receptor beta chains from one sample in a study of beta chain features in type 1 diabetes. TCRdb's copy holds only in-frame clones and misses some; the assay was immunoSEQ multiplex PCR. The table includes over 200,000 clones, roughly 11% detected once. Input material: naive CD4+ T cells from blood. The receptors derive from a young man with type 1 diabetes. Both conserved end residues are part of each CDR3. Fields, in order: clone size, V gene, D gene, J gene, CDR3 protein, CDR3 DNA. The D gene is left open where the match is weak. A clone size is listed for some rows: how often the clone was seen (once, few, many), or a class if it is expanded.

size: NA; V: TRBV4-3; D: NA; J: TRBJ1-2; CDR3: CASSQVDKYGYTF; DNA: TGCGCCAGCAGCCAGGTAGACAAGTATGGCTACACCTTC
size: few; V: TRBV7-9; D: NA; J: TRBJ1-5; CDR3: CASSSFGDQPQHF; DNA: TGTGCCAGCAGCTCCTTCGGGGATCAGCCCCAGCATTTT
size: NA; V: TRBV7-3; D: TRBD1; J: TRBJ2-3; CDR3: CASSFGGRGQDTQYF; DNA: TGTGCCAGCAGCTTCGGCGGCAGGGGGCAAGATACGCAGTATTTT
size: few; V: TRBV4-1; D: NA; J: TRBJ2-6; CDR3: CASSQGRVSSGANVLTF; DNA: TGCGCCAGCAGCCAAGGGCGGGTTAGCTCTGGGGCCAACGTCCTGACTTTC
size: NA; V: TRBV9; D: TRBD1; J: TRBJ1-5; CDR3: CASSVSGDRNQPQHF; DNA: TGTGCCAGCAGCGTATCCGGGGACAGAAATCAGCCCCAGCATTTT
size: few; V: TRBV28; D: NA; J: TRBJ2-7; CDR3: CASRDGGTEQYF; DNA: TGTGCCAGCAGAGATGGGGGGACCGAGCAGTACTTC
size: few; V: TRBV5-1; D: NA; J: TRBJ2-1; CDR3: CASSLDAGASYNEQFF; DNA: TGCGCCAGCAGCTTAGACGCGGGGGCCTCCTACAATGAGCAGTTCTTC
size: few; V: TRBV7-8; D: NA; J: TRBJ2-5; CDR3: CASSLGLQETQYF; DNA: TGTGCCAGCAGCTTAGGACTACAAGAGACCCAGTACTTC
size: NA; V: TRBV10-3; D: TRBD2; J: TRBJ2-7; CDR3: CAIRDSKRGIIDNEQYF; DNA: TGTGCCATCAGGGACTCCAAGCGGGGTATCATCGATAACGAGCAGTACTTC
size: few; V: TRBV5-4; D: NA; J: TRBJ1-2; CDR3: CASSYMEASSNYGYTF; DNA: TGTGCCAGCAGCTACATGGAGGCCAGCTCTAACTATGGCTACACCTTC
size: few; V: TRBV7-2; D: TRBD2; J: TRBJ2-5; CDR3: CASSLSKRGGETQYF; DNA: TGTGCCAGCAGCTTGTCAAAGCGGGGGGGGGAGACCCAGTACTTC
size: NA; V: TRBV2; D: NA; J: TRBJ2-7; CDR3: CASRVNYLGYEQYF; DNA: TGTGCCAGCAGAGTCAACTACCTGGGCTACGAGCAGTACTTC
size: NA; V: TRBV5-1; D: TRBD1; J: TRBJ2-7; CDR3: CASRTGATYEQYF; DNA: TGCGCCAGCCGGACAGGGGCCACCTACGAGCAGTACTTC
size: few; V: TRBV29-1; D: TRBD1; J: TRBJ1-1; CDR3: CSVRDRGGTEAFF; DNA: TGCAGCGTTCGGGACAGGGGAGGGACTGAAGCTTTCTTT
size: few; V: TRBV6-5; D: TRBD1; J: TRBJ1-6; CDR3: CASSFSGGNSPLHF; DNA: TGTGCCAGCAGCTTCTCAGGGGGAAATTCACCCCTCCACTTT
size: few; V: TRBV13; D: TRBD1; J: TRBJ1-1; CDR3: CASSRQGVTAEAFF; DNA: TGTGCCAGCAGCCGACAGGGAGTAACGGCTGAAGCTTTCTTT
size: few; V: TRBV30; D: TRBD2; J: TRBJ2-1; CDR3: CASSRAGGPGNEQFF; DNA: TGTGCCTCGAGTCGAGCGGGGGGGCCCGGGAATGAGCAGTTCTTC
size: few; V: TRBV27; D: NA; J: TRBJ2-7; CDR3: CASLPRAHSTYEQYF; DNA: TGTGCCAGCCTTCCGAGGGCACACTCAACCTACGAGCAGTACTTC
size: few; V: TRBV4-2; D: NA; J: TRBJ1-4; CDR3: CASSSLTEGEKLFF; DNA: TGTGCCAGCAGCTCCCTAACGGAGGGTGAAAAACTGTTTTTT
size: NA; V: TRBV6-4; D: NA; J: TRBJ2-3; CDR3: CASSALQGTTDTQYF; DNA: TGTGCCAGCAGTGCCCTTCAGGGAACCACAGATACGCAGTATTTT
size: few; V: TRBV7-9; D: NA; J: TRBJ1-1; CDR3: CASSFQGWGPTEAFF; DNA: TGTGCCAGCAGCTTCCAGGGGTGGGGGCCCACTGAAGCTTTCTTT
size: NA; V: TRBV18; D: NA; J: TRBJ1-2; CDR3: CASSPTSGGYTF; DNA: TGTGCCAGCTCACCAACCTCCGGGGGCTACACCTTC
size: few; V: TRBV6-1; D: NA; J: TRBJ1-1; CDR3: CASSGQFTEAFF; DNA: TGTGCCAGCAGTGGACAGTTCACTGAAGCTTTCTTT
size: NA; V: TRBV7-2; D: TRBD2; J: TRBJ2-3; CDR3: CASRVGLAGGRGTDTQYF; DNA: TGTGCCAGCAGGGTCGGACTAGCGGGGGGGCGCGGAACAGATACGCAGTATTTT